This TCR beta chain was recorded in a study of cytomegalovirus exposure and HLA in healthy donors. Study-wide context: There were approximately 85 million unique TCRs (from HLA-typed donors) in an early data release.

These donors counted as nominally healthy when sampled, but unrecorded immune exposures were likely. Findings and limits, study-wide: For most subjects, TCR beta sequences were reported to predict HLA-A and HLA-B alleles with accuracy.

The PCR made use of 60 Vbeta and 13 Jbeta primers. The method was immunoSEQ multiplex PCR; TCRdb's version includes in-frame clones alone and lacks a portion of them. This table holds 150,000 to 200,000 clones, 65% to 80% found once. As for this clone: What it recognizes is unknown.

This receptor was taken from a woman aged 40 to 50 in good health and CMV-seropositive. Sequencing was done on a sample of PBMCs.

The CDR3 reads CATSRAAGELFF. DNA of the CDR3: TGTGCCACCAGCAGGGCGGCCGGGGAGCTGTTTTTT. The chain uses TRBV15 and TRBJ2-2; the D is unclear. This CDR3 has 12 residues. V dropped 3 bases and J dropped 6 bases, with 5 bases sitting between them. Germline lookup yields CDR1 LNHNV and CDR2 YYDKDF (reference sequence).